The source of this T cell receptor (beta chain) is a study of T cell responses to AZD1222 COVID-19 vaccine. Comment on this clone: Its antigen is not known.

Study-wide findings and caveats: Among the donors, most were white British and more were female, and clonal diversity was possibly underestimated. Regions 160-218 and 743-854 dominated among vaccine-associated CD4 TCRs spanning spike.

The data were produced by immunoSEQ multiplex PCR, yet TCRdb's version contains in-frame clones alone and is incomplete. The top ten hold about 7.1% of the sample, which has approximately 77,000 clones, about 90% seen once. CDR3 length: 16 residues. Germline V lookup: CDR1 SGHRS, CDR2 YFSETQ. V was pared by 4 bases and J by 0 bases, with 11 bases between. The origin of this receptor is an adult in good health. The chain combines TRBV5-1 with TRBJ2-6; no clear D gene. The sample was peripheral blood, taken on day 0 of MenACWY control vaccination. CDR3 DNA sequence: TGCGCCAGCAGCGATAACCCTGGCTCTGGGGCCAACGTCCTGACTTTC. Translated, it gives CASSDNPGSGANVLTF.